The 10 T cell receptor beta chains below all came from one sample that was sequenced in a study of response to subunit inactivated influenza vaccine. From the RT-PCR reads, TCRdb called clonotypes with MiXCR, one entry per CDR3 protein. The sample includes roughly 550,000 distinct CDR3 sequences, 20% to 25% of them seen just once. This sample also appeared in a second study, on T cells expressing NK-cell markers. That paper adds: TCR beta cDNA was generated via 5'RACE template switching incorporating UMIs.

This specimen consisted of CD4+ T cells sorted from PBMCs, obtained approximately 12 days after vaccination. These receptors all come from a man between 45 and 60 years old who received an inactivated influenza vaccine.

This clonotype was counted ten times or more. One junction end disagrees with the germline gene, perhaps due to a read error. The chain employs TRBV5-1 and TRBJ2-2; D unresolved. CDR1 is SGHRS and CDR2 is YFSETQ in the germline V gene. The CDR3 runs to 14 residues. The CDR3 region has the DNA TGTGCCAGCAGTTTAACCCCTAACACCGGGGAGCTGTTTTTT. Translation: CASSLTPNTGELFF.

This clonotype was seen more than once but under ten times. The chain combines TRBV30 with TRBJ2-7, with TRBD2 matching over 11 bases. The CDR3 runs 13 residues. Germline V CDR1 and CDR2: GTSNPN, SVGIG (reference sequence). V dropped 5 bases and J dropped 9; count of bases not matched to a gene: 9. CDR3 bases: TGTGCCTGGGGACTAGCGGGCTCGAGGGTGCAGTACTTC. Translating gives CAWGLAGSRVQYF.

This rearrangement joins TRBV29-1 to TRBJ2-3; D could derive from TRBD1 or TRBD2 (5 bases each). This CDR3 region has 13 residues. V lost 4 bases and J lost 2, with 10 bases in between. Germline CDR1 SQVTM, CDR2 ANQGSEA. CDR3 in amino acids: CSVVGVYTDTQYF. CDR3 in DNA: TGCAGCGTTGTGGGGGTATACACAGATACGCAGTATTTT.

The chain combines TRBV9 with TRBJ2-7; weak D call: TRBD1 (6 bases). The CDR3 sequence is 14 residues long. Germline V lookup: CDR1 SGDLS, CDR2 YYNGEE. V lost 0 bases and J 1 base, leaving 8 bases between the germline ends. The CDR3 spells CASSVGGQSYEQYF. CDR3 coding DNA: TGTGCCAGCAGCGTAGGGGGGCAGTCCTACGAGCAGTACTTC. Complete variable domain (other parts from reference TRBV9 and TRBJ2-7): DSGVTQTPKHLITATGQRVTLRCSPRSGDLSVYWYQQSLDQGLQFLIQYYNGEERAKGNILERFSAQQFPDLHSELNLSSLELGDSALYFCASSVGGQSYEQYFGPGTRLTVT.

The chain couples TRBV7-2 to TRBJ1-2; the D is unclear. The CDR3 has 14 residues. Per germline, CDR1 SGHTA and CDR2 FQGNSA. Trimming removed 1 base from V and 4 bases from J, with 10 bases in between. CDR3 in DNA: TGTGCCAGCAGCTTAGATTCAGCCCTCTATGGCTACACCTTC. Its protein product is CASSLDSALYGYTF. The variable domain in full, completed from reference TRBV7-2 and TRBJ1-2, reads GAGVSQSPSNKVTEKGKDVELRCDPISGHTALYWYRQSLGQGLEFLIYFQGNSAPDKSGLPSDRFSAERTGGSVSTLTIQRTQQEDSAVYLCASSLDSALYGYTFGSGTRLTVV.

J is TRBJ1-2 and V is TRBV7-2; tentatively, D is TRBD1 (6 bases). Germline CDR1 reads SGHTA; CDR2 reads FQGNSA. The CDR3 has 15 residues. V dropped 3 bases and J dropped 6 bases, with 17 bases sitting between them. CDR3 residues: CASSLGFGGVDGYTF. The CDR3 coding sequence is TGTGCCAGCAGCTTGGGTTTTGGGGGCGTCGATGGCTACACCTTC. The whole variable domain, remainder taken from reference TRBV7-2 and TRBJ1-2, is GAGVSQSPSNKVTEKGKDVELRCDPISGHTALYWYRQSLGQGLEFLIYFQGNSAPDKSGLPSDRFSAERTGGSVSTLTIQRTQQEDSAVYLCASSLGFGGVDGYTFGSGTRLTVV.

This clonotype was found a few times. This chain links TRBV12-3 or TRBV12-4 with TRBJ2-7; no firm D call. V was shortened by 3 bases and J by 6 bases, with 15 bases between the two germline ends. The CDR3 spans 14 residues. As DNA, the CDR3 is TGTGCCAGCAGTTTTCAAGGGTCCTCCCTCGAGCAGTACTTC. Its translation: CASSFQGSSLEQYF.

In its sample, this clonotype was seen once. The rearrangement links TRBV20-1 to TRBJ2-5; unclear D gene. The V end lost 3 bases, the J end lost 1 base, and 9 bases lay between the germline ends. The CDR3 is 13 amino acids. Germline values: CDR1 DFQATT, CDR2 SNEGSKA (reference sequence). CDR3 region: CSASWLGQETQYF. The CDR3 coding sequence is TGCAGTGCTAGTTGGCTAGGCCAAGAGACCCAGTACTTC.

The J gene is TRBJ2-5, the V gene TRBV5-1; 7 bases are a match to TRBD2. After removal of 1 base from V and 5 bases from J, the junction contained 8 bases not matched to a gene. Germline CDR1 reads SGHRS; CDR2 reads YFSETQ. The CDR3 is 15 residues long. The CDR3 loop is CASSLKAGDGETQYF. For the CDR3, the DNA is TGCGCCAGCAGCTTGAAGGCGGGGGATGGGGAGACCCAGTACTTC.

V is TRBV5-1 and J is TRBJ2-3; 7 bases line up with TRBD1. The trim removed 4 bases at V and 2 bases at J, leaving 10 bases unmatched. Germline lookup yields CDR1 SGHRS and CDR2 YFSETQ. The length of the CDR3 is 16 residues. CDR3 amino acids: CASSLSWDRATDTQYF. The CDR3 DNA is TGCGCCAGCAGCCTCTCGTGGGACAGAGCCACAGATACGCAGTATTTT. The variable domain in full, with the rest retrieved from reference TRBV5-1 and TRBJ2-3, is KAGVTQTPRYLIKTRGQQVTLSCSPISGHRSVSWYQQTPGQGLQFLFEYFSETQRNKGNFPGRFSGRQFSNSRSEMNVSTLELGDSALYLCASSLSWDRATDTQYFGPGTRLTVL.